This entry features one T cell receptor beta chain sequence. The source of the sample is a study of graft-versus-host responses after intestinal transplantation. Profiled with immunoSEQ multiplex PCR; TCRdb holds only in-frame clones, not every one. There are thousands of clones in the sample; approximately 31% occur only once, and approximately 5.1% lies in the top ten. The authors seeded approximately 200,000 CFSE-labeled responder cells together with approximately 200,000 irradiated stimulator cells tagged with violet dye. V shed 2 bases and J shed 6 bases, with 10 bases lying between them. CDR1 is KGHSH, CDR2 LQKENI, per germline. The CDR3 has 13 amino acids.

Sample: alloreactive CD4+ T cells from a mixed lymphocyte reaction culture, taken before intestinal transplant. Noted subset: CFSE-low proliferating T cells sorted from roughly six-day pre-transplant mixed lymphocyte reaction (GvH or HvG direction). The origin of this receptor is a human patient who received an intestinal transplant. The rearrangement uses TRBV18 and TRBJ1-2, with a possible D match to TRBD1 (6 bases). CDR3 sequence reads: CASSPLQGDGYTF. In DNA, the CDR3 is TGTGCCAGCTCACCATTACAGGGTGATGGCTACACCTTC.